These 26 T cell receptor beta chains share one sample of origin, sequenced in a study of beta chain features in type 1 diabetes (dated by TCRdb to 2016 to 2019). The library was produced with the immunoSEQ multiplex PCR assay. The entire amount of isolated RNA was reverse transcribed using the High Capacity cDNA Reverse Transcription Kit, so the sequenced TCRB transcripts were expressed ones. As stored in TCRdb, this immuneACCESS dataset retains in-frame rearrangements with V and J assigned. A fraction of the clones does not appear; measured against another copy, unresolved V genes explain less than half of the discrepancy, and the remainder lacks a known reason. The sample data list some 40,000 clones, and approximately 49% of these were observed just once. The ten largest account for more than 0.65% of the sample. The sequenced sample was central memory CD4+ T cells from blood. All receptors derive from a woman between 18 and 29 years old in good health.

The chain carries TRBV7-1 and TRBJ2-1, with TRBD2 matching over 13 bases. TRBV7-1 is annotated as an ORF whose role is uncertain. This CDR3 has 24 amino acids. The V gene end was trimmed by 3 bases and the J gene end by 4 bases; junction bases not matched to a gene: 27. The CDR3 loop reads CASSSLPGLAGQLDTLARYNEQFF. In DNA, the CDR3 is TGTGCCAGCAGCTCGCTTCCGGGACTAGCGGGACAGCTAGATACCTTGGCCAGATACAATGAGCAGTTCTTC.

This clone was recorded a few times. This chain joins TRBV6-5 and TRBJ1-1; D is undetermined. The CDR3 totals 16 residues. Trimming stripped 0 bases from V and 0 bases from J, with 11 bases between. The germline V gene encodes CDR1 MNHEY and CDR2 SVGAGI. DNA of the CDR3: TGTGCCAGCAGTTACTCATTCGGGATGATGAACACTGAAGCTTTCTTT. Translation gives CASSYSFGMMNTEAFF.

V usage is TRBV5-1 and J usage is TRBJ1-1; TRBD1 matches at 7 bases. V shed 0 bases and J 1 base; nucleotides not matched to a gene: 6. Per germline, CDR1 SGHRS and CDR2 YFSETQ. This CDR3 is built from 16 residues. The CDR3 DNA reads TGCGCCAGCAGCTTGGAGAGGACAGGAGGGAACACTGAAGCTTTCTTT. Protein: CASSLERTGGNTEAFF.

This clone was observed many times. The chain uses TRBV11-2 and TRBJ2-7; D might be TRBD2 (7 bases). Trimming shortened V by 5 bases and J by 5 bases, and 16 bases separated the two germline ends. Germline V gene lookup returns CDR1 SGHAT and CDR2 FQNNGV. The CDR3 sequence is 14 residues long. In nucleotides, the CDR3 is TGTGCCAGCAGCCTAAACTGGGGGGGCAACGAGCAGTACTTC. Amino acid sequence: CASSLNWGGNEQYF. The complete variable domain, with remaining parts taken from reference TRBV11-2 and TRBJ2-7, reads EAGVAQSPRYKIIEKRQSVAFWCNPISGHATLYWYQQILGQGPKLLIQFQNNGVVDDSQLPKDRFSAERLKGVDSTLKIQPAKLEDSAVYLCASSLNWGGNEQYFGPGTRLTVT.

V usage is TRBV5-1 and J usage is TRBJ2-3; 10 nucleotides agree with TRBD2. With 1 base clipped from V and 1 base from J, the junction kept 9 bases outside the gene matches. Germline lookup yields CDR1 SGHRS and CDR2 YFSETQ. CDR3 size: 18 residues. CDR3 nucleotide sequence: TGCGCCAGCAGCTTGATCAGCGGGAGGGGTCACGGCACAGATACGCAGTATTTT. The encoded protein is CASSLISGRGHGTDTQYF.

This sequence joins TRBV11-1 and TRBJ2-1, with D unclear. The CDR3 runs 13 residues. The ends were cut back, 3 bases at V and 6 bases at J, with 9 bases in the middle. Germline CDR1 is SGHAT and CDR2 is FQDESV (reference sequence). The chain's CDR3 is CASSFEQPNEQFF. In DNA form, the CDR3 reads TGTGCCAGCAGCTTTGAACAGCCCAATGAGCAGTTCTTC.

This clone was seen a handful of times. This rearrangement joins TRBV5-6 to TRBJ2-1; TRBD2 aligns across 10 bases. Germline loops: CDR1 SGHDT, CDR2 YYEEEE. With 1 base clipped from V and 4 bases from J, the junction kept 11 bases outside the gene matches. The CDR3 sequence is 18 residues long. CDR3 sequence reads: CASSLYWASGGSYNEQFF. CDR3 nucleotides: TGTGCCAGCAGCTTGTATTGGGCTAGCGGGGGTTCTTACAATGAGCAGTTCTTC.

This clone appeared a few times. This chain uses TRBV2 with TRBJ2-3; 9 bases map to TRBD1. Trimming took 0 bases from V and 1 from J; bases not matched to a gene: 2. The CDR3 is 16 amino acids. The germline V gene encodes CDR1 SNHLY and CDR2 FYNNEI. CDR3 residues: CASSEARQGGTDTQYF. The CDR3 nucleotides are TGTGCCAGCAGTGAAGCCCGACAGGGGGGCACAGATACGCAGTATTTT.

This clone was seen only a few times. This specimen includes other DNA sequences encoding the same CDR3. J is TRBJ2-6 and V is TRBV9; 7 bases fit TRBD1. V was clipped by 5 bases and J by 0 bases; unmatched bases: 5. The CDR3 length is 16 residues. Germline V gene lookup returns CDR1 SGDLS and CDR2 YYNGEE. CDR3: CASSATGASGANVLTF. In DNA, the CDR3 is TGTGCCAGCAGTGCCACAGGGGCCTCTGGGGCCAACGTCCTGACTTTC.

V and J are TRBV19 and TRBJ1-5; 10 positions match TRBD1. CDR3 length: 15 amino acids. In germline, CDR1 is LNHDA, CDR2 SQIVND (reference sequence). The trim removed 4 bases at V and 4 bases at J, leaving 4 bases unmatched. The CDR3 bases are TGTGCCAGTAGTACCCGGACAGGGGGAAATCAGCCCCAGCATTTT. It translates to CASSTRTGGNQPQHF.

The rearrangement links TRBV19 to TRBJ2-1; 7 bases are shared with TRBD2. Unmatched junction bases numbered 7, after V lost 5 bases and J lost 12 bases. This CDR3 is built from 12 residues. Germline lookup yields CDR1 LNHDA and CDR2 SQIVND (reference sequence). The CDR3 region has the DNA TGTGCCAGTAGTTCCATAGCGGGTGCGCAGTTCTTC. Protein sequence: CASSSIAGAQFF.

The V gene is TRBV18, the J gene TRBJ2-5, with D possibly matching TRBD2 (6 bases). The CDR3 loop spans 14 amino acids. Germline loops: CDR1 KGHSH, CDR2 LQKENI. V dropped 3 bases and J dropped 5 bases, with 13 bases sitting between them. The CDR3 reads CASSPEARGETQYF. The CDR3 region has the DNA TGTGCCAGCTCACCTGAGGCGCGGGGTGAGACCCAGTACTTC.

The table lists this clone with a few counts. The rearrangement links TRBV2 to TRBJ2-5; 13 bases match TRBD2. Unmatched junction bases numbered 4, after V lost 2 bases and J lost 4 bases. The germline V gene encodes CDR1 SNHLY and CDR2 FYNNEI. This CDR3 is built from 16 residues. As DNA, the CDR3 is TGTGCCAGCAGTGAATCCGGACTAGCGGGAGTAGAGACCCAGTACTTC. Its translation: CASSESGLAGVETQYF. Looking up the rest from reference TRBV2 and TRBJ2-5 gives the full variable domain: EPEVTQTPSHQVTQMGQEVILRCVPISNHLYFYWYRQILGQKVEFLVSFYNNEISEKSEIFDDQFSVERPDGSNFTLKIRSTKLEDSAMYFCASSESGLAGVETQYFGPGTRLLVL.

The chain couples TRBV4-2 to TRBJ2-5; 10 bases match TRBD2. V lost 1 base and J lost 4; bases outside the gene matches: 6. The germline CDR1 and CDR2 sequences are LGHNA and YNFKEQ. CDR3 length: 16 residues. The CDR3 sequence: CASSQASSGGRETQYF. The CDR3 DNA follows: TGTGCCAGCAGCCAAGCTTCTAGCGGGGGAAGAGAGACCCAGTACTTC.

Regarding this clone: The same CDR3 is also encoded by other DNA sequences in this sample. The chain uses TRBV7-2 and TRBJ2-1; 9 bases fit TRBD2. Germline CDR1 and CDR2: SGHTA and FQGNSA. V gave up 1 base and J gave up 3 bases; unmatched junction bases: 4. This CDR3 spans 16 amino acids. CDR3 in amino acids: CASSLVRLAVYNEQFF. The CDR3 bases are TGTGCCAGCAGCTTAGTACGACTAGCGGTCTACAATGAGCAGTTCTTC.

This clone was recorded a few times. V is TRBV6-5 and J is TRBJ1-2; D perhaps matches TRBD1 (5 bases). CDR3 length: 15 residues. CDR1 and CDR2 (germline): MNHEY, SVGAGI. The V and J ends lost 5 bases and 0 bases respectively, with 13 bases between them. CDR3 DNA sequence: TGTGCCAGCAGTGTCACGACAGCCCCTAACTATGGCTACACCTTC. Its translation: CASSVTTAPNYGYTF.

This rearrangement joins TRBV5-1 to TRBJ2-7, with a weak D call TRBD1 (6 bases). Trimming took off 4 bases at V and 5 bases at J, with 13 bases between the two ends. The length of the CDR3 is 13 residues. Germline V gene sequence: CDR1 SGHRS, CDR2 YFSETQ. CDR3 sequence reads: CASSPGTGHEQYF. CDR3 nucleotide sequence: TGCGCCAGCAGCCCTGGCACAGGGCACGAGCAGTACTTC.

This clone occurred a few times. The chain couples TRBV5-4 to TRBJ2-7; no clear D gene. The V gene lost 3 bases and the J gene lost 9 bases, with 19 bases spanning the gap. Germline-derived CDR1 and CDR2 are SGHNT and YYREEE (reference sequence). The CDR3 length is 14 residues. The CDR3 loop reads CASSSTATSFSQYF. In DNA form, the CDR3 reads TGTGCCAGCAGCTCAACAGCTACCTCCTTCTCGCAGTACTTC.

The V call is TRBV28, the J call TRBJ1-1; 9 bases match TRBD1. Trimming cost V 5 bases and J 5 bases; bases outside gene matches: 9. CDR1 and CDR2 from the germline V gene are MDHEN and SYDVKM. The CDR3 loop spans 15 amino acids. The CDR3 loop is CASSEGQGGPTEAFF. The CDR3 DNA sequence: TGTGCCAGCAGTGAGGGACAGGGCGGGCCAACTGAAGCTTTCTTT.

This clone was counted only a few times. This chain links TRBV6-1 with TRBJ2-3; TRBD1 agrees at 7 bases. Unmatched junction bases numbered 3, after V lost 5 bases and J lost 1 base. Germline V gene lookup returns CDR1 MNHNS and CDR2 SASEGT. There are 14 residues in the CDR3. CDR3 coding DNA: TGTGCCAGCAGTATCGACAGGGGCACAGATACGCAGTATTTT. It encodes CASSIDRGTDTQYF.

The genes are TRBV15 and TRBJ2-3; TRBD1 might be the D (5 bases). Germline CDR1 LNHNV, CDR2 YYDKDF (reference sequence). V lost 7 bases to trimming and J lost 0 bases, with 8 bases between them. This CDR3 comprises 13 residues. CDR3 in DNA: TGTGCCACCACAGCAGGGAGCACAGATACGCAGTATTTT. Amino acids: CATTAGSTDTQYF.

This chain links TRBV6-1 with TRBJ2-7; 7 bases are a match to TRBD1. Germline CDR1 is MNHNS and CDR2 is SASEGT. CDR3 length equals 15 residues. Unmatched junction bases numbered 6, after V lost 1 base and J lost 3 bases. CDR3 in amino acids: CASSEGPGGSYEQYF. The CDR3 nucleotides are TGTGCCAGCAGTGAAGGACCAGGGGGAAGCTACGAGCAGTACTTC.

This clone showed up just a few times. The genes are TRBV7-8 and TRBJ2-7; D is possibly TRBD2 (7 bases). The CDR3 length is 16 residues. V was clipped by 1 base and J by 7 bases, with 20 bases between them. Germline V gives CDR1 SGHVS, CDR2 FQNEAQ. CDR3 loop: CASSLGAVAGAGEQYF. The CDR3 DNA sequence: TGTGCCAGCAGCTTAGGAGCCGTTGCGGGGGCGGGGGAGCAGTACTTC. The complete variable domain, with remaining parts taken from reference TRBV7-8 and TRBJ2-7, reads GAGVSQSPRYKVAKRGQDVALRCDPISGHVSLFWYQQALGQGPEFLTYFQNEAQLDKSGLPSDRFFAERPEGSVSTLKIQRTQQEDSAVYLCASSLGAVAGAGEQYFGPGTRLTVT.

The rearrangement joins TRBV7-3 to TRBJ2-7, with a possible D match to TRBD1 (5 bases). The CDR3 runs 14 residues. Per germline, CDR1 SGHTA and CDR2 FQGTGA. V lost 5 bases and J 6 bases, leaving 17 bases between the germline ends. The CDR3, as DNA: TGTGCCAGCAGCATCGAAAGGGGATCAGGCGAGCAGTACTTC. This sequence encodes CASSIERGSGEQYF.

This clone has only a few counts. The V and J genes are TRBV5-4 and TRBJ2-1; 8 bases match TRBD1. Unmatched junction bases numbered 4, after V lost 4 bases and J lost 1 base. The CDR3 covers 15 residues. The germline V gene has CDR1 SGHNT and CDR2 YYREEE (reference sequence). CDR3: CASSPDRESYNEQFF. The CDR3 DNA is TGTGCCAGCAGCCCGGACAGGGAATCCTACAATGAGCAGTTCTTC.

This chain connects TRBV27 to TRBJ2-2, with D unresolved. The V end was cut by 8 bases, the J end by 4 bases, with 14 bases between. Germline V gene lookup returns CDR1 MNHEY and CDR2 SMNVEV (reference sequence). The CDR3 runs 14 residues. This CDR3 is CASCRGSGTGELFF. CDR3 sequence (DNA): TGTGCCAGCTGCCGTGGGTCGGGCACCGGGGAGCTGTTTTTT.